This T cell receptor beta chain was identified in a study of metastatic and nonmetastatic thyroid tumors. Whole-study findings and limits: A significant increase in TCR beta diversity was reportedly seen in malignant thyroid tumors relative to benign nodules, in blood and tumor.

This clone was seen only a few times. Its antigen is unknown. Deletions cut 6 bases from V and 0 bases from J, with 12 bases between. Germline V lookup: CDR1 MDHEN, CDR2 SYDVKM. The CDR3 loop spans 15 amino acids. Nobody among the patients had been given any treatment before thyroid surgery. TCRdb reanalyzed the PCR reads with MiXCR. Of more than 8,000 clones listed, around 40% are singletons. Sequencing was done on a sample of tumor tissue. V and J are TRBV28 and TRBJ1-3, with D possibly matching TRBD1 (5 bases). The clonotype was recovered from a male donor with papillary thyroid cancer or a benign thyroid nodule (not recorded which). Some clones in this sample may be carry-over from other donors' samples. The CDR3 DNA is TGTGCCAGCAGGACGGGACGGTACTCTGGAAACACCATATATTTT. Protein product: CASRTGRYSGNTIYF.